This T cell receptor (beta chain) was sequenced in a study of metastatic and nonmetastatic thyroid tumors (dated by TCRdb to 2020 to 2021). In terms of the full investigation: For patients with malignant and with benign thyroid disease, the researchers compared repertoires between peripheral blood samples and tumor or nodule tissue samples.

General conclusions and limits of the study: TCR beta diversity was reported as significantly higher in malignant tumors than in benign nodules, in both blood and tumor samples.

CDR1 and CDR2 (SGHDT, YYEEEE) derive from the germline V gene. The CDR3 holds 16 amino acids from the cysteine to the phenylalanine. Kept here is only the CDR3 DNA, which spans 48 bases and is read in frame from base 1. After removal of 2 bases from V and 10 bases from J, the junction retains 10 bases not matched to a gene. Before undergoing thyroid surgery, none of the patients had been given any kind of treatment. Patient clinical samples collected from 2012 to 2018 were retrospectively analysed using T-cell receptor beta sequencing. Concerning this clone itself: Its antigen is still unknown. No much larger clonotype is one base removed from it; base qualities were not supplied.

Libraries came from PCR. The instrument was an Illumina HiSeq 4000. High-throughput sequencing was used to profile the TCR beta-chain CDR3 region of every patient. Turning to the authors' computational methods: A classifier to discriminate distant-metastatic papillary thyroid cancer patients was built from CDR3 differences across clinicopathological groups. The Shannon index was used to assess repertoire diversity, and the Morisita-Horn index was used to assess tumor-blood repertoire similarity. The raw public data were reprocessed by TCRdb itself: fastp quality trimming at Q25, MiXCR clonotype calling, in-frame beta chains only. What appears here as the V and J calls and clone size reflects TCRdb's work, not the paper's. This sample is represented by 4,200 or so clones; roughly 30% of them were singletons. Of the sample, around 13% falls within the top ten clones.

Sequencing was carried out using adjacent normal tissue. The receptor's source is a female donor with papillary thyroid cancer or a benign thyroid nodule (not recorded which). Some clones in this sample may be carry-over from other donors' samples. The chain is made from TRBV5-6 and TRBJ1-6; 9 central bases correspond to TRBD1. The nucleotides read TGTGCCAGCAGCTTTACCCGGACAGGGGAAAGCTCACCCCTCCACTTT. It is translated as CASSFTRTGESSPLHF. With the portions outside the CDR3 filled from the reference TRBV5-6 and TRBJ1-6 genes, the complete variable region becomes DAGVTQSPTHLIKTRGQQVTLRCSPKSGHDTVSWYQQALGQGPQFIFQYYEEEERQRGNFPDRFSGHQFPNYSSELNVNALLLGDSALYLCASSFTRTGESSPLHFGNGTRLTVT.